Below, 14 T cell receptor beta chains from the same sample are listed, as sequenced in a study of cytomegalovirus exposure and HLA in healthy donors. PCR employed 60 Vbeta and 13 Jbeta primers. Profiled with immunoSEQ multiplex PCR; TCRdb holds only in-frame clones, not every one. In the table there are some 150,000 clones, approximately 80% of which are singletons. Sequenced material: PBMCs. The source is a young man in good health and CMV-seropositive.

This clone appeared a few times. J is TRBJ2-7 and V is TRBV6-5; 10 positions match TRBD1. There are 15 residues in the CDR3. Germline V lookup: CDR1 MNHEY, CDR2 SVGAGI. V was clipped by 6 bases and J by 6 bases; unmatched bases: 11. DNA for the CDR3: TGTGCCAGCAGACTCCCCGGGACAGGGGCAGGCGAGCAGTACTTC. Translation: CASRLPGTGAGEQYF.

The chain has TRBV4-3 and TRBJ1-6; no reliable D call. The CDR3 runs 15 residues. V gave up 0 bases and J gave up 8 bases, with 11 bases separating them. Germline lookup yields CDR1 LGHNA and CDR2 YSLEER. CDR3 protein: CASSQEAQIYSPLHF. The CDR3 nucleotides read TGCGCCAGCAGCCAAGAAGCGCAGATCTATTCACCCCTCCACTTT.

The V and J genes are TRBV7-2 and TRBJ1-6; a possible D gene is TRBD1 (5 bases). Trimming pared 5 bases from V and 10 bases from J, leaving 15 bases between. Germline CDR1 reads SGHTA; CDR2 reads FQGNSA. The CDR3 sequence is 14 residues long. The CDR3 protein is CASSEGVPRSPLHF. CDR3 in DNA: TGTGCCAGCAGCGAAGGGGTCCCGCGGTCACCCCTCCACTTT.

This clone was counted once. V usage is TRBV10-3 and J usage is TRBJ2-6; 11 bases align to TRBD1. J was trimmed by 1 base and V by 10 bases; bases with no gene match: 9. CDR3 length: 17 residues. CDR1 and CDR2 from the germline V gene are ENHRY and SYGVKD. The CDR3 reads CATTPGDRGSGANVLTF. The DNA of the CDR3 is TGTGCCACTACTCCTGGGGACAGGGGGTCTGGGGCCAACGTCCTGACTTTC.

The chain joins TRBV14 to TRBJ1-4; the D is unclear. This CDR3 contains 16 residues. Trimming removed 4 bases at V and 8 bases at J, with 20 bases between. Germline loops: CDR1 SGHDN, CDR2 FVKESK. The CDR3 sequence is CASSPGISSSREKLFF. CDR3 DNA: TGTGCCAGCAGCCCGGGTATCAGCTCCAGTCGCGAAAAACTGTTTTTT.

This chain connects TRBV19 to TRBJ1-2, with 7 bases that match TRBD1. Germline lookup yields CDR1 LNHDA and CDR2 SQIVND (reference sequence). This CDR3 is built from 15 residues. J lost 8 bases, V lost 4 bases, and 13 bases had no gene match. The CDR3 DNA reads as TGTGCCAGTAGTACGCCCGGGACAGTCTATATAGGCTACACCTTC. The encoded protein is CASSTPGTVYIGYTF.

The J gene is TRBJ2-7, the V gene TRBV30, with D perhaps matching TRBD1 (6 bases). The V end was cut by 2 bases, the J end by 2 bases, with 13 bases between. The germline CDR1 and CDR2 sequences are GTSNPN and SVGIG (reference sequence). CDR3 size: 14 residues. The DNA of the CDR3 is TGTGCCTGGAGTCTTAAGACAGGTCCCTACGAGCAGTACTTC. This gives the protein CAWSLKTGPYEQYF. The entire variable domain, with the rest obtained from reference TRBV30 and TRBJ2-7, is as follows: SQTIHQWPATLVQPVGSPLSLECTVEGTSNPNLYWYRQAAGRGLQLLFYSVGIGQISSEVPQNLSASRPQDRQFILSSKKLLLSDSGFYLCAWSLKTGPYEQYFGPGTRLTVT.

This clone occurred a few times. The genes are TRBV6-5 and TRBJ1-4; D may be TRBD1 (5 bases). CDR1 and CDR2 (germline): MNHEY, SVGAGI. Trimming pared 5 bases from V and 3 bases from J, leaving 10 bases between. The CDR3 runs 14 residues. This CDR3 is CASSQGIANEKLFF. For the CDR3, the DNA is TGTGCCAGCAGTCAGGGAATTGCTAATGAAAAACTGTTTTTT.

The chain has TRBV7-2 and TRBJ2-1, with D perhaps matching TRBD1 (6 bases). Germline values: CDR1 SGHTA, CDR2 FQGNSA. Trimming took off 6 bases at V and 9 bases at J, with 12 bases between the two ends. CDR3 length equals 12 residues. The CDR3 coding sequence is TGTGCCAGCAGTCCCCAGGGGCGTGAGCAGTTCTTC. It yields the protein CASSPQGREQFF.

This clone was observed a few times. The chain couples TRBV10-3 to TRBJ2-3; the match to TRBD1 covers 10 bases. CDR3 length: 16 amino acids. With V trimmed by 7 bases and J by 0 bases, 7 bases remained unmatched. The germline V gene encodes CDR1 ENHRY and CDR2 SYGVKD. The CDR3 DNA follows: TGTGCCATCACGGACAGGGGGACCTTAAGCACAGATACGCAGTATTTT. Translated, it gives CAITDRGTLSTDTQYF.

The V gene is TRBV5-6, the J gene TRBJ1-2, with D possibly being TRBD1 (5 bases). The CDR3 runs 15 residues. Germline CDR1 reads SGHDT; CDR2 reads YYEEEE. The V end lost 0 bases, the J end lost 0 bases, and 9 bases lay between the germline ends. The chain's CDR3 is CASSLAGAPNYGYTF. DNA for the CDR3: TGTGCCAGCAGCTTGGCTGGGGCACCTAACTATGGCTACACCTTC.

The rearrangement uses TRBV19 and TRBJ2-1; 8 positions match TRBD2. The J segment lost 3 bases and the V segment lost 6 bases, leaving 13 bases of the junction unmatched. Per germline, CDR1 LNHDA and CDR2 SQIVND (reference sequence). The CDR3 extends over 17 amino acids. The CDR3 sequence: CASSPVDTSGDYNEQFF. In DNA, the CDR3 is TGTGCCAGTAGCCCGGTGGATACTAGCGGAGACTACAATGAGCAGTTCTTC.

The chain employs TRBV5-1 and TRBJ2-5, with a weak D call TRBD2 (6 bases). The germline gives CDR1 SGHRS, CDR2 YFSETQ. The CDR3 is made up of 15 amino acids. Deletions cut 4 bases from V and 0 bases from J, with 13 bases between. The chain's CDR3 is CASSPGTAYQETQYF. DNA for the CDR3: TGCGCCAGCAGCCCGGGGACTGCGTACCAAGAGACCCAGTACTTC.

The CDR3 nucleotides are TGTGCCAGCGGACAGAACACTGAAGCTTTCTTT. Residues: CASGQNTEAFF. This chain links TRBV27 with TRBJ1-1; possibly TRBD1 for D (5 bases). CDR1 and CDR2 (germline): MNHEY, SMNVEV (reference sequence). V gave up 8 bases and J gave up 1 base, with 5 bases separating them. The CDR3 has 11 residues.